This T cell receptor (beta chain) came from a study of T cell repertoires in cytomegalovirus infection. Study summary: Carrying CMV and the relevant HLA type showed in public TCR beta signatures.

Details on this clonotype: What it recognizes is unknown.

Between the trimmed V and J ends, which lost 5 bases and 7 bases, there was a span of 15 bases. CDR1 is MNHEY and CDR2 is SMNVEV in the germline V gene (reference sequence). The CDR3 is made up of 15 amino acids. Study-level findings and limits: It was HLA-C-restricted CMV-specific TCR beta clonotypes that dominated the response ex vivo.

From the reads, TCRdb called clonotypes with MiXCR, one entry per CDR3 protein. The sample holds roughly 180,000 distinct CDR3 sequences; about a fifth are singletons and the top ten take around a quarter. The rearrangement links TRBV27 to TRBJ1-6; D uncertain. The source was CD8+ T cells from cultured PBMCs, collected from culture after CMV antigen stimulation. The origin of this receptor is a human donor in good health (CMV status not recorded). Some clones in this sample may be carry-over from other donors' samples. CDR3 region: CASSLSPGLNSPLHF. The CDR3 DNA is TGTGCCAGCAGTCTCTCTCCAGGATTGAATTCACCCCTCCACTTT.